The 16 T cell receptor beta chains presented below share a single source sample, sequenced in a study of T-cell reconstitution after alpha-beta-depleted transplantation in children. Preparing the TCRbeta library involved the use of unique molecular identifiers. TCRdb recomputed calls from the PCR reads with MiXCR, one row per CDR3 protein. The table has about 230,000 distinct CDR3 sequences, approximately 10% seen once; the top ten hold around 6.2%. The sequencing here drew on PBMCs from the stem cell graft donor, taken from the stem cell graft. The receptors here all came from a human donor who donated a stem cell graft to a child with acute lymphoblastic leukemia.

The chain uses TRBV19 and TRBJ2-2; TRBD2 matches 14 bases. The CDR3 is made up of 15 amino acids. The J segment lost 5 bases and the V segment lost 7 bases, leaving 3 bases of the junction unmatched. The germline V gene encodes CDR1 LNHDA and CDR2 SQIVND (reference sequence). CDR3 coding DNA: TGTGCCAGTATGGGACTAGCGGGGGTTACCGGGGAGCTGTTTTTT. Encoded protein: CASMGLAGVTGELFF. Full variable domain (rest looked up from reference TRBV19 and TRBJ2-2): DGGITQSPKYLFRKEGQNVTLSCEQNLNHDAMYWYRQDPGQGLRLIYYSQIVNDFQKGDIAEGYSVSREKKESFPLTVTSAQKNPTAFYLCASMGLAGVTGELFFGEGSRLTVL.

This rearrangement joins TRBV24-1 to TRBJ2-2; D might be TRBD1 (5 bases). V dropped 12 bases and J dropped 0 bases, with 10 bases sitting between them. Germline V gene data show CDR1 as KGHDR and CDR2 as SFDVKD. The CDR3 has 13 amino acids. The CDR3 DNA sequence: TGTGCCTCACAGGATCCGAACACCGGGGAGCTGTTTTTT. Its translation: CASQDPNTGELFF.

This clonotype has ten or more counts. The J gene is TRBJ2-7, the V gene TRBV20-1, with D possibly being TRBD1 or TRBD2 (7 bases each). Germline V CDR1 and CDR2: DFQATT, SNEGSKA (reference sequence). V was clipped by 2 bases and J by 4 bases, with 15 bases between them. This CDR3 is built from 14 residues. The CDR3 loop is CSARSSGGGYEQYF. The CDR3 nucleotides are TGCAGTGCTAGATCCTCAGGGGGGGGATACGAGCAGTACTTC.

J is TRBJ2-1 and V is TRBV7-6; D unclear. Trimming stripped 1 base from V and 4 bases from J, with 8 bases between. Germline assignment: CDR1 SGHVS and CDR2 FNYEAQ. This CDR3 contains 14 residues. CDR3 loop: CASSLVGRYNEQFF. CDR3 DNA sequence: TGTGCCAGCAGCTTAGTAGGCAGATACAATGAGCAGTTCTTC.

The DNA for the CDR3 is TGTGCCAGCAGCGTAGGCGAGGGCCCTTTTAATACGCAGTATTTT. Protein: CASSVGEGPFNTQYF. The chain is built from TRBV11-2 and TRBJ2-3; a weak D match, TRBD2 (5 bases). The CDR3 sequence is 15 residues long. Trimming took off 5 bases at V and 7 bases at J, with 19 bases between the two ends. Germline V gives CDR1 SGHAT, CDR2 FQNNGV.

This clonotype was seen a few times. The chain links TRBV6-5 to TRBJ1-1; possibly TRBD1 for D (5 bases). The CDR3 loop spans 15 amino acids. CDR1 and CDR2 from the germline V gene are MNHEY and SVGAGI. V shed 0 bases and J shed 1 base, with 9 bases lying between them. This CDR3 is CASSYSRQSNTEAFF. The DNA for the CDR3 is TGTGCCAGCAGTTACTCCCGACAGTCGAACACTGAAGCTTTCTTT.

The gene calls are TRBV24-1 and TRBJ1-3; D perhaps matches TRBD1 (5 bases). Germline V gene data show CDR1 as KGHDR and CDR2 as SFDVKD. The CDR3 has 14 amino acids. Trimming left V 4 bases short and J 2 bases short, with 8 bases between. The CDR3 DNA reads as TGTGCCACCAGTGACAGGACACCTGGAAACACCATATATTTT. Translating it yields CATSDRTPGNTIYF.

The chain employs TRBV19 and TRBJ1-5; no firm D call. Trimming removed 2 bases at V and 0 bases at J, with 8 bases between. CDR1 is LNHDA, CDR2 SQIVND, per germline (reference sequence). The CDR3 is made up of 15 amino acids. The CDR3: CASSIHQNSNQPQHF. CDR3 nucleotide sequence: TGTGCCAGTAGTATACACCAGAATAGCAATCAGCCCCAGCATTTT.

The genes are TRBV20-1 and TRBJ1-4; 7 bases are shared with TRBD1. CDR3 length: 15 amino acids. J was trimmed by 4 bases and V by 0 bases; bases with no gene match: 5. Germline V CDR1 and CDR2: DFQATT, SNEGSKA (reference sequence). The CDR3: CSARDQNRGNEKLFF. CDR3 nucleotide sequence: TGCAGTGCTAGAGATCAGAACAGGGGTAATGAAAAACTGTTTTTT.

This chain uses TRBV29-1 with TRBJ1-2; a possible D gene is TRBD1 (5 bases). This CDR3 contains 12 residues. Trimming left V 3 bases short and J 4 bases short, with 9 bases between. The V gene's germline CDR1 is SQVTM and CDR2 ANQGSEA. The CDR3 DNA reads TGCAGCGTTGAGGCGGGGGGCTATGGCTACACCTTC. It specifies CSVEAGGYGYTF.

In this sample, this clonotype turned up many times. This chain uses TRBV5-1 with TRBJ2-4; 7 bases agree with TRBD1. Germline CDR1 is SGHRS and CDR2 is YFSETQ. V lost 1 base, J lost 8 bases, and 6 bases stayed unmatched. This CDR3 is 14 amino acids long. The CDR3 region is CASSLRAGGDIQYF. For the CDR3, the DNA is TGCGCCAGCAGCTTGCGGGCAGGGGGTGACATTCAGTACTTC.

The sample holds many counts of this clonotype. The chain carries TRBV2 and TRBJ1-2, with no clear D. Trimming shortened V by 1 base and J by 2 bases, and 17 bases separated the two germline ends. There are 17 residues in the CDR3. Per the germline V gene, CDR1 is SNHLY and CDR2 is FYNNEI. The CDR3 is CASSEERRVTINYGYTF. For the CDR3, the DNA is TGTGCCAGCAGTGAAGAGAGAAGGGTCACCATCAACTATGGCTACACCTTC.

This clonotype was seen at least ten times. The chain joins TRBV4-1 to TRBJ2-1, with D tentatively TRBD1 (6 bases). This CDR3 has 15 amino acids. Germline-derived CDR1 and CDR2 are MGHRA and YSYEKL. The V gene lost 0 bases and the J gene lost 3 bases, with 9 bases spanning the gap. DNA of the CDR3: TGCGCCAGCAGCCAAGAGGACAGCGACTACAATGAGCAGTTCTTC. Encoded protein: CASSQEDSDYNEQFF.

The CDR3 here is CASSPDSKPEAFF. CDR3 DNA sequence: TGTGCCAGCAGTCCCGACAGTAAACCTGAAGCTTTCTTT. J is TRBJ1-1 and V is TRBV12-3 or TRBV12-4, with TRBD1 as a possible D gene (5 bases). This CDR3 spans 13 amino acids. Trimming left V 5 bases short and J 6 bases short, with 13 bases between.

The table lists this clonotype with a few counts. The J gene is TRBJ1-1, the V gene TRBV19; D uncertain. The CDR3 is 14 residues long. Trimming removed 6 bases from V and 3 bases from J, with 14 bases in between. The germline V gene encodes CDR1 LNHDA and CDR2 SQIVND (reference sequence). CDR3 in amino acids: CASRRGSLDTEAFF. In nucleotides, the CDR3 is TGTGCCAGTAGGAGAGGTTCCCTGGACACTGAAGCTTTCTTT.

This clonotype was found many times. V and J are TRBV7-2 and TRBJ2-7; 7 nucleotides align to TRBD2. Germline values: CDR1 SGHTA, CDR2 FQGNSA. The CDR3 sequence is 18 residues long. Trimming cost V 2 bases and J 2 bases; bases outside gene matches: 15. DNA of the CDR3: TGTGCCAGCAGCTTATTAAATCGGGGGGTAAACCAACCCTACGAGCAGTACTTC. This encodes CASSLLNRGVNQPYEQYF.